This T cell receptor beta chain was sequenced during a study of T cell responses to AZD1222 COVID-19 vaccine. Findings and caveats of the study: Increases in Spike-specific TCR breadth and depth were seen after two AZD1222 doses. Dominant CD4 TCR responses targeted spike regions 160-218 and 743-854.

Notes on this clone: The antigen remains unidentified.

With V trimmed by 2 bases and J by 5 bases, 1 base remained unmatched. CDR3 length: 15 residues. In germline, CDR1 is SGHTA, CDR2 FQGTGA. Assay used: immunoSEQ multiplex PCR; TCRdb lists only in-frame clones, some missing. In the table there are under 300,000 clones, approximately 95% of which are singletons. This sequence joins TRBV7-3 and TRBJ2-3; 13 nucleotides line up with TRBD2. Material: peripheral blood, obtained on day 0 of AZD1222 vaccination. The receptor comes from an adult in good health. CDR3 DNA: TGTGCCAGCAGCTTAGGACTAGCGGGAGTAGATACGCAGTATTTT. Translated: CASSLGLAGVDTQYF.